This entry lists 3 T cell receptor beta chains sequenced from one sample in a study of shared clonotypes between healthy human individuals (dated by TCRdb to the early 2020s). The receptor library was made with the immunoSEQ multiplex PCR assay. TCRdb retrieved this table from immuneACCESS and kept in-frame rearrangements only. Not all clones are present; in checked studies, unresolved V genes account for under half, and no reason is known for the remainder. The sample yields about 960,000 clones; approximately 80% were counted once. The ten largest account for about 1.5% of the sample. The sequencing input was memory CD4+ T cells sorted from blood. Sample cell subset or site, as interpreted from the label and publication: CD45RA-negative fraction. These receptors were taken from a young man in good health.

The rearrangement links TRBV6-5 to TRBJ1-6; D gene unclear. Germline loops: CDR1 MNHEY, CDR2 SVGAGI. This CDR3 has 15 amino acids. V was pared by 5 bases and J by 9 bases, with 17 bases between. The CDR3 bases are TGTGCCAGCAGTACAACCCAAGGAGCCATTTCACCCCTCCACTTT. The encoded protein is CASSTTQGAISPLHF.

This clone was seen only a few times. The chain carries TRBV29-1 and TRBJ1-3, with a weak D call TRBD1 (5 bases). The length of the CDR3 is 13 residues. Deletions cut 4 bases from V and 1 base from J, with 8 bases between. CDR1 SQVTM and CDR2 ANQGSEA come from the germline V gene. CDR3 nucleotide sequence: TGCAGCGTTGCATCAGGGTCTGGAAACACCATATATTTT. Translation gives CSVASGSGNTIYF.

This clone appeared once. The rearrangement uses TRBV6-5 and TRBJ1-4, with a tentative D call TRBD1 (5 bases). This CDR3 contains 16 residues. Trimming took off 4 bases at V and 0 bases at J, with 12 bases between the two ends. Germline-derived CDR1 and CDR2 are MNHEY and SVGAGI. CDR3 bases: TGTGCCAGCAGTTCTGCCACAGGCTCAACTAATGAAAAACTGTTTTTT. As protein: CASSSATGSTNEKLFF.